Listed here is a single T cell receptor beta chain. Its antigen remains unidentified. This sample was included in a study of blood T cells in healthy people across ages. The overall study: Template switching retrieved approximately one barcoded beta molecule for each two T cells.

CDR1 is SGHTA and CDR2 is FQGNSA in the germline V gene. Losses at the gene ends were 6 bases for V and 4 bases for J; bases not matched to a gene: 10. The CDR3 is 15 residues long. General observations from the study: With unsorted PBMCs, a conclusive comparison of naive versus antigen-experienced cells was not possible. More naive CD4+ cells and higher diversity marked long-lived donors relative to aged donors.

Together with a sample-barcoded 5' primer, a J-beta primer mix was included in a second PCR lasting about 7 to 12 cycles. Unique molecular identifiers of 12 random nucleotides labeled each cDNA. TCRdb re-derived calls from the 5' RACE reads in MiXCR, one entry per CDR3 protein. The sample lists fewer than 1 million distinct CDR3 sequences, approximately 48% seen once, with about 19% in the top ten. The material sequenced was blood. This TCR derives from a man between 60 and 75 years old in good health. The V call is TRBV7-2, the J call TRBJ2-7; 9 nucleotides line up with TRBD1. In DNA form, the CDR3 reads TGTGCCAGCAGACAAATAGCACAGGGGGCTTACGAGCAGTACTTC. Protein sequence: CASRQIAQGAYEQYF. The full variable domain, rest sourced from reference TRBV7-2 and TRBJ2-7, is GAGVSQSPSNKVTEKGKDVELRCDPISGHTALYWYRQSLGQGLEFLIYFQGNSAPDKSGLPSDRFSAERTGGSVSTLTIQRTQQEDSAVYLCASRQIAQGAYEQYFGPGTRLTVT.